This T cell receptor (beta chain) originates from a study of blood T cells in healthy people across ages. From germline, CDR1 is SGHRS and CDR2 YFSETQ. V lost 7 bases, J lost 4 bases, and 5 bases stayed unmatched. The CDR3 length is 13 residues. Extraction of total RNA produced a minimum of 5 micrograms from each sample. Sample-barcoded 5' priming and a J-beta primer mix drove a second PCR of roughly 7 to 11 cycles. A single record per CDR3 protein comes from TCRdb applying MiXCR to the 5' RACE reads. Here the sample spans about a million distinct CDR3 sequences, about two fifths being singletons. This chain connects TRBV5-1 to TRBJ2-1; 7 bases are a match to TRBD2. Specimen: blood. The source is a man in his late teens or twenties in good health. For the CDR3, the DNA is TGCGCCAGCGGGACTACCTCTTACAATGAGCAGTTCTTC. Translating gives CASGTTSYNEQFF.